Presented here are 16 T cell receptor beta chains from one specimen sequenced in a study of T-cell reconstitution after alpha-beta-depleted transplantation in children. Unique molecular identifiers were used to barcode this TCRbeta library. TCRdb processed the PCR reads anew with MiXCR; each CDR3 protein has one entry. The data hold under 350,000 distinct CDR3 sequences, with over 8% observed a single time. The source was PBMCs from the stem cell graft donor, collected from the stem cell graft. The receptor source for this set is a human donor who donated a stem cell graft to a child with SCID.

The DNA for the CDR3 is TGTGCCAGCCTGCCCGACAGGAGCTCCTACAATGAGCAGTTCTTC. This gives the protein CASLPDRSSYNEQFF. The V call is TRBV7-8, the J call TRBJ2-1; D is perhaps TRBD1 (6 bases). V was clipped by 8 bases and J by 0 bases, with 14 bases between them. The CDR3 is made up of 15 amino acids. The V gene's germline CDR1 is SGHVS and CDR2 FQNEAQ.

This chain connects TRBV11-2 to TRBJ2-2; 15 bases line up with TRBD2. The J segment lost 9 bases and the V segment lost 3 bases, leaving 5 bases of the junction unmatched. CDR3 size: 16 residues. CDR1 SGHAT and CDR2 FQNNGV come from the germline V gene. The CDR3 DNA reads as TGTGCCAGCAGCTTCGGGACTAGCGGGGGGTCCAGGGAGCTGTTTTTT. It encodes CASSFGTSGGSRELFF. The full variable domain, with the rest looked up from reference TRBV11-2 and TRBJ2-2, is EAGVAQSPRYKIIEKRQSVAFWCNPISGHATLYWYQQILGQGPKLLIQFQNNGVVDDSQLPKDRFSAERLKGVDSTLKIQPAKLEDSAVYLCASSFGTSGGSRELFFGEGSRLTVL.

The chain links TRBV2 to TRBJ2-1; perhaps D is TRBD1 or TRBD2 (5 bases each). Germline values: CDR1 SNHLY, CDR2 FYNNEI. The CDR3 contains 13 residues. Deletions cut 4 bases from V and 8 bases from J, with 12 bases between. The CDR3 nucleotides read TGTGCCAGCAGTGGGCGTCGGGACCATGAGCAGTTCTTC. This encodes CASSGRRDHEQFF.

The V gene is TRBV5-5, the J gene TRBJ2-7; D might be TRBD1 (6 bases). Trimming took off 0 bases at V and 3 bases at J, with 19 bases between the two ends. Germline V CDR1 and CDR2: SGHKS, YYEKEE (reference sequence). The CDR3 runs 17 residues. In nucleotides, the CDR3 is TGTGCCAGCAGCTTGGCCATCCGGACAGTGGAGCGCTACGAGCAGTACTTC. This sequence encodes CASSLAIRTVERYEQYF.

The rearrangement joins TRBV7-3 to TRBJ2-2; a possible D gene is TRBD2 (5 bases). Per germline, CDR1 SGHTA and CDR2 FQGTGA. This CDR3 contains 14 residues. V gave up 2 bases and J gave up 4 bases, with 8 bases separating them. The CDR3 region has the DNA TGTGCCAGCAGCTTAGGAGGTCGCACCGGGGAGCTGTTTTTT. Protein product: CASSLGGRTGELFF.

On this clonotype: A much larger clone sits a single nucleotide away, making a read error possible. The chain joins TRBV2 to TRBJ1-1; TRBD1 matches 9 bases. This CDR3 has 16 amino acids. Per the germline V gene, CDR1 is SNHLY and CDR2 is FYNNEI. V gave up 5 bases and J gave up 7 bases; unmatched junction bases: 14. Written as DNA, the CDR3 is TGTGCCAGCAGTCCATCCGGGACAGGGTCGGACATTGAAGCTTTCTTT. Translation gives CASSPSGTGSDIEAFF.

This sequence joins TRBV7-2 and TRBJ2-6; D call uncertain. From germline, CDR1 is SGHTA and CDR2 FQGNSA. The CDR3 totals 15 residues. V dropped 2 bases and J dropped 2 bases, with 7 bases sitting between them. CDR3 bases: TGTGCCAGCAGCTTACCGAGAGCTGGGGCCAACGTCCTGACTTTC. Amino acids: CASSLPRAGANVLTF.

This clonotype was seen a few times. CDR3 sequence: CATSPGQDYNEQFF. CDR3 coding DNA: TGTGCCACCTCCCCGGGACAAGATTACAATGAGCAGTTCTTC. The rearrangement joins TRBV6-1 to TRBJ2-1; weak D call: TRBD1 (6 bases). The CDR3 runs to 14 residues. V gave up 10 bases and J gave up 4 bases, with 17 bases separating them. Looked up from germline, CDR1 is MNHNS and CDR2 is SASEGT.

This clonotype appeared a few times. The chain combines TRBV7-9 with TRBJ1-1; 7 nucleotides line up with TRBD1. V trimming: 4 bases; J trimming: 7 bases; junction bases outside the gene matches: 12. The germline CDR1 and CDR2 sequences are SEHNR and FQNEAQ (reference sequence). The CDR3 totals 15 residues. For the CDR3, the DNA is TGTGCCAGCAGCTCCCCCCTCGGGACAGCAAGTGAAGCTTTCTTT. Translated: CASSSPLGTASEAFF.

This clonotype occurred many times. This sequence joins TRBV29-1 and TRBJ1-5, with D perhaps TRBD1 (5 bases). The CDR3 loop spans 14 amino acids. Germline CDR1 and CDR2: SQVTM and ANQGSEA. Trimming shortened V by 6 bases and J by 0 bases, and 12 bases separated the two germline ends. The CDR3 spells CSVVSGNSNQPQHF. The CDR3 nucleotides are TGCAGCGTGGTCTCAGGGAATAGCAATCAGCCCCAGCATTTT.

The J gene is TRBJ2-3, the V gene TRBV4-1; a possible D gene is TRBD2 (5 bases). V was clipped by 0 bases and J by 4 bases, with 11 bases between them. Germline loops: CDR1 MGHRA, CDR2 YSYEKL. The CDR3 extends over 15 amino acids. The CDR3 sequence: CASSQDGLAPDTQYF. The CDR3 nucleotides read TGCGCCAGCAGCCAAGATGGGCTAGCCCCAGATACGCAGTATTTT.

Only a few counts were recorded for this clonotype. A read error may account for a junction end that differs from germline. The chain links TRBV7-9 to TRBJ2-3; 9 nucleotides match TRBD2. Looked up from germline, CDR1 is SEHNR and CDR2 is FQNEAQ (reference sequence). The CDR3 loop spans 15 amino acids. The DNA of the CDR3 is TGTGCCGGCAGTTTCGGACTAGCGTTCACAGATACGCAGTATTTT. Protein sequence: CAGSFGLAFTDTQYF.

This clonotype showed up many times. As DNA, the CDR3 is TGTGCCAGCAGCCAAGGGGGCATCAGCACAGATACGCAGTATTTT. This sequence encodes CASSQGGISTDTQYF. The rearrangement joins TRBV5-6 to TRBJ2-3; 7 nucleotides align to TRBD1. The CDR3 loop spans 15 amino acids. The germline CDR1 and CDR2 sequences are SGHDT and YYEEEE. The J segment lost 0 bases and the V segment lost 4 bases, leaving 5 bases of the junction unmatched.

The sample holds many counts of this clonotype. The V gene is TRBV11-2, the J gene TRBJ1-2, with unresolved D. This CDR3 has 12 residues. Looked up from germline, CDR1 is SGHAT and CDR2 is FQNNGV. V was trimmed by 5 bases and J by 6 bases, leaving 10 bases between them. CDR3 nucleotide sequence: TGTGCCAGCAGCCATAGCATGGATGGCTACACCTTC. Translation: CASSHSMDGYTF.

This clonotype was recorded a few times. The chain links TRBV5-1 to TRBJ2-5, with TRBD2 identical over 9 bases. This CDR3 is 16 amino acids long. Germline values: CDR1 SGHRS, CDR2 YFSETQ. Trimming cost V 0 bases and J 2 bases; bases outside gene matches: 5. CDR3 region: CASSLAASGAQETQYF. Here the CDR3 DNA reads TGCGCCAGCAGCTTGGCGGCTAGCGGGGCTCAAGAGACCCAGTACTTC.

J is TRBJ2-2 and V is TRBV5-1; maybe TRBD1 (5 bases). The CDR3 spans 15 residues. V gave up 1 base and J gave up 4 bases, with 11 bases separating them. CDR1 and CDR2 from the germline V gene are SGHRS and YFSETQ. CDR3 sequence (DNA): TGCGCCAGCAGCTTGTCAGGGATCAGCACCGGGGAGCTGTTTTTT. Protein sequence: CASSLSGISTGELFF.